A single sample is the source of the 21 T cell receptor beta chains below, sequenced in a study of blood T cell repertoires in COVID-19 (dated by TCRdb to the early 2020s). The protocol used for the library was the immunoSEQ multiplex PCR assay. Held by TCRdb, this immuneACCESS table contains in-frame sequences only and omits some clones. Under half of the omission traces to an unresolved V gene where checked; the cause of the rest is unknown. A total of hundreds of thousands of clones appear in this sample, about nine tenths of them only once. Approximately 1.8% of the sample rests with the top ten. The sample was peripheral blood. Receptor source: a woman in her 30s with COVID-19, enrolled during active disease.

The chain has TRBV20-1 and TRBJ1-2; 10 nucleotides match TRBD1. From germline, CDR1 is DFQATT and CDR2 SNEGSKA (reference sequence). Trimming took 5 bases from V and 7 from J; bases not matched to a gene: 1. CDR3 length equals 11 residues. This chain's CDR3 is CSADRGPGYTF. The CDR3 DNA reads as TGCAGTGCTGACAGGGGGCCTGGCTACACCTTC.

This clone has only one observation. The chain has TRBV19 and TRBJ2-1; 10 bases match TRBD2. CDR3 length: 16 residues. J lost 3 bases, V lost 1 base, and 3 bases had no gene match. Germline values: CDR1 LNHDA, CDR2 SQIVND (reference sequence). As DNA, the CDR3 is TGTGCCAGTAGTATAGTTAGCGGGGGGTTCTACAATGAGCAGTTCTTC. It specifies CASSIVSGGFYNEQFF.

The J gene is TRBJ1-1, the V gene TRBV14, with 12 bases that match TRBD1. The germline V gene has CDR1 SGHDN and CDR2 FVKESK. V gave up 3 bases and J gave up 11 bases; unmatched junction bases: 7. This CDR3 has 14 residues. CDR3 sequence: CASSQAGTGGWAFF. The CDR3 DNA sequence: TGTGCCAGCAGCCAGGCCGGGACAGGGGGCTGGGCTTTCTTT.

The chain recombines TRBV29-1 with TRBJ2-7, with D maybe TRBD1 (5 bases). The V and J ends lost 5 bases and 1 base respectively, with 9 bases between them. This CDR3 comprises 12 residues. Germline V lookup: CDR1 SQVTM, CDR2 ANQGSEA. The CDR3 spells CSVSGKSYEQYF. Here the CDR3 DNA reads TGCAGCGTTTCAGGGAAGTCCTACGAGCAGTACTTC.

The V and J genes are TRBV3-1 (or the pseudogene TRBV3-2) and TRBJ1-2, with D perhaps TRBD1 (5 bases). The length of the CDR3 is 15 residues. The germline CDR1 and CDR2 sequences are LGHDT and YNNKEL (reference sequence). V shed 4 bases and J shed 7 bases, with 19 bases lying between them. Here the CDR3 reads CASSPNPDIPSGYTF. CDR3 DNA: TGTGCCAGCAGCCCTAACCCGGACATTCCCAGTGGCTACACCTTC.

V and J are TRBV2 and TRBJ2-7; 9 bases align to TRBD1. This CDR3 comprises 18 residues. Germline CDR1 is SNHLY and CDR2 is FYNNEI. The junction had 17 bases not matched to a gene; V was cut back by 6 bases and J by 2 bases. CDR3 residues: CASSNDGQGPSPAYEQYF. CDR3 in DNA: TGTGCCAGCAGCAACGACGGACAGGGGCCCTCACCGGCCTACGAGCAGTACTTC.

This chain connects TRBV19 to TRBJ2-1; no clear D gene. Per the germline V gene, CDR1 is LNHDA and CDR2 is SQIVND (reference sequence). This CDR3 region has 16 residues. The V and J ends lost 3 bases and 0 bases respectively, with 12 bases between them. CDR3 region: CASSIRLASSYNEQFF. In nucleotides, the CDR3 is TGTGCCAGTAGTATCCGACTGGCCAGCTCCTACAATGAGCAGTTCTTC.

The chain joins TRBV7-9 to TRBJ2-2, with D unclear. Germline CDR1 reads SEHNR; CDR2 reads FQNEAQ (reference sequence). The CDR3 length is 14 residues. V lost 5 bases, J lost 5 bases, and 12 bases lay in between. The CDR3 protein is CASSKTENTGELFF. In nucleotides, the CDR3 is TGTGCCAGCAGCAAAACCGAGAATACCGGGGAGCTGTTTTTT.

V is TRBV11-3 and J is TRBJ2-3; perhaps TRBD1 as D (5 bases). Germline values: CDR1 SGHNT, CDR2 YENEEA. The CDR3 is 15 residues long. Trimming shortened V by 1 base and J by 2 bases, and 10 bases separated the two germline ends. CDR3 sequence reads: CASSLGGHLTDTQYF. For the CDR3, the DNA is TGTGCCAGCAGCTTAGGAGGACACCTCACAGATACGCAGTATTTT.

About this clone: This sequence may be a read error, since a much larger clone differs from it by one base. The chain is built from TRBV6-4 and TRBJ2-1; 9 positions agree with TRBD2. Germline loops: CDR1 MRHNA, CDR2 SNTAGT. The CDR3 length is 15 residues. Trimming cost V 3 bases and J 2 bases; bases outside gene matches: 2. The CDR3 reads CASSESSGAYNEQFF. The CDR3 nucleotides are TGTGCCAGCAGTGAGTCTAGCGGGGCCTACAATGAGCAGTTCTTC.

V usage is TRBV7-9 and J usage is TRBJ2-2; perhaps TRBD2 as D (6 bases). Germline loops: CDR1 SEHNR, CDR2 FQNEAQ (reference sequence). The germline V and J ends were trimmed by 3 bases and 2 bases, with 16 bases remaining between them. The CDR3 sequence is 17 residues long. CDR3 sequence: CASSFVRASVNTGELFF. The CDR3 coding sequence is TGTGCCAGCAGCTTTGTAAGGGCTAGCGTCAACACCGGGGAGCTGTTTTTT.

V usage is TRBV7-9 and J usage is TRBJ2-7, with TRBD1 identical over 7 bases. With 2 bases clipped from V and 6 bases from J, the junction kept 4 bases outside the gene matches. Germline lookup yields CDR1 SEHNR and CDR2 FQNEAQ (reference sequence). CDR3 size: 13 residues. CDR3 in amino acids: CASSLLTGFEQYF. The CDR3 DNA sequence: TGTGCCAGCAGCTTACTGACAGGGTTCGAGCAGTACTTC.

The chain combines TRBV19 with TRBJ1-3; D is ambiguous. The CDR3 has 15 residues. CDR1 is LNHDA, CDR2 SQIVND, per germline (reference sequence). Trimming pared 0 bases from V and 2 bases from J, leaving 8 bases between. The CDR3 is CASSIDRYPGNTIYF. The CDR3 nucleotides read TGTGCCAGTAGTATAGACCGGTATCCTGGAAACACCATATATTTT.

The rearrangement links TRBV18 to TRBJ1-2; perhaps TRBD1 as D (5 bases). Between the trimmed V and J ends, which lost 2 bases and 5 bases, there was a span of 21 bases. The V gene's germline CDR1 is KGHSH and CDR2 LQKENI. This CDR3 is 17 amino acids long. The chain's CDR3 is CASSPTEGPKSGYGYTF. CDR3 nucleotide sequence: TGTGCCAGCTCACCAACGGAGGGGCCCAAATCGGGATATGGCTACACCTTC.

The rearrangement uses TRBV7-9 and TRBJ1-2; D gene uncertain. The length of the CDR3 is 13 residues. The germline V gene encodes CDR1 SEHNR and CDR2 FQNEAQ (reference sequence). V was cut by 10 bases and J by 0 bases, with 12 bases left in between. CDR3 residues: CAISAESNYGYTF. For the CDR3, the DNA is TGTGCCATCTCGGCGGAATCTAACTATGGCTACACCTTC.

The CDR3 nucleotides read TGTGCCAGCAGGAGACAGGTTCAGCCCCAGCATTTT. Protein: CASRRQVQPQHF. V and J are TRBV28 and TRBJ1-5, with D possibly matching TRBD1 (6 bases). Trimming pared 6 bases from V and 6 bases from J, leaving 9 bases between. The germline V gene has CDR1 MDHEN and CDR2 SYDVKM. The CDR3 extends over 12 amino acids. The whole variable domain, filled in from reference TRBV28 and TRBJ1-5, reads DVKVTQSSRYLVKRTGEKVFLECVQDMDHENMFWYRQDPGLGLRLIYFSYDVKMKEKGDIPEGYSVSREKKERFSLILESASTNQTSMYLCASRRQVQPQHFGDGTRLSIL.

This clone came up once. The chain combines TRBV4-2 with TRBJ1-1; no reliable D call. The germline CDR1 and CDR2 sequences are LGHNA and YNFKEQ. The CDR3 sequence is 15 residues long. The V end was cut by 0 bases, the J end by 2 bases, with 10 bases between. The CDR3: CASSQDNRKNTEAFF. In DNA form, the CDR3 reads TGTGCCAGCAGCCAAGATAACAGAAAAAACACTGAAGCTTTCTTT.

The chain uses TRBV27 and TRBJ1-5, with D unresolved. Germline CDR1 is MNHEY and CDR2 is SMNVEV (reference sequence). CDR3 length: 14 amino acids. The V end was cut by 3 bases, the J end by 0 bases, with 6 bases between. The CDR3 DNA is TGTGCCAGCAGTTTGAGCAATAGCAATCAGCCCCAGCATTTT. Its protein product is CASSLSNSNQPQHF.

The chain joins TRBV11-3 to TRBJ1-5; D perhaps matches TRBD1 (6 bases). The germline V and J ends were trimmed by 6 bases and 0 bases, with 18 bases remaining between them. The germline V gene encodes CDR1 SGHNT and CDR2 YENEEA. This CDR3 region has 17 residues. The CDR3 sequence: CASRPGQGADSNQPQHF. CDR3 nucleotides: TGTGCCAGCAGGCCGGGACAAGGGGCCGATAGCAATCAGCCCCAGCATTTT.

The chain employs TRBV10-3 and TRBJ1-2; D possibly corresponds to TRBD1 (5 bases). Looked up from germline, CDR1 is ENHRY and CDR2 is SYGVKD. The ends were cut back, 7 bases at V and 2 bases at J, with 11 bases in the middle. CDR3 length: 13 residues. The CDR3 sequence: CAIKEEGNYGYTF. CDR3 bases: TGTGCCATCAAAGAGGAGGGGAACTATGGCTACACCTTC.

The chain combines TRBV9 with TRBJ1-2; no firm D call. The V gene lost 6 bases and the J gene lost 0 bases, with 9 bases spanning the gap. Germline V lookup: CDR1 SGDLS, CDR2 YYNGEE. There are 13 residues in the CDR3. The CDR3 spells CASNQVSNYGYTF. In DNA, the CDR3 is TGTGCCAGCAATCAGGTGTCTAACTATGGCTACACCTTC.